The T cell receptor beta chain under discussion was sequenced for a study of blood T cell repertoires in COVID-19. Study-wide context: Acute and convalescent COVID-19 specimens originated in the United States, Italy and Spain.

Trimming left V 5 bases short and J 2 bases short, with 10 bases between. The length of the CDR3 is 15 residues. CDR1 SEHNR and CDR2 FQNEAQ come from the germline V gene (reference sequence). The assay was immunoSEQ multiplex PCR, and TCRdb's table has in-frame clones only and misses some. The sample lists about 250,000 clones, 70% to 75% seen once, with about 3.5% in the top ten. Sequenced sample: peripheral blood. This receptor was taken from a woman at least 80 years old with acute or convalescent COVID-19. The gene calls are TRBV7-9 and TRBJ1-6, with a weak D call TRBD1 (5 bases). DNA of the CDR3: TGTGCCAGCAGCCCGGGGGGGGCCTATAATTCACCCCTCCACTTT. Its translation: CASSPGGAYNSPLHF.